A selection of T cell receptor beta chains follows, all from one sample in a study of immune evolution from preneoplasia to lung adenocarcinoma. TCRdb's copy holds only in-frame clones and misses some; the assay was immunoSEQ multiplex PCR. This table holds 9,500 to 13,000 clones, approximately 90% found once. The sample comprised FFPE invasive lung adenocarcinoma tissue. These receptors all come from a person between 65 and 79 years old with invasive lung adenocarcinoma. Each CDR3 is given without its conserved first and last residue.

j_gene,v_gene,CDR3aa
TRBJ1-2,TRBV2,ASFMRGASYGYT
TRBJ2-5,TRBV6-6,ASSYDSGGRETQY
TRBJ1-1,TRBV28,ASVDRDRVTEAF
TRBJ1-5,TRBV28,ASSLPQGAGQPQH
TRBJ2-7,TRBV11-3,ASSLVPDSIYEQY
TRBJ1-2,TRBV2,ASIPGTGYGYT
TRBJ1-2,TRBV5-5,ASSLEWQGYGYT
TRBJ1-2,TRBV6-4,ASSDSAGGQGARGYT
TRBJ2-5,TRBV5-4,ASSPGGPAGFQETQY
TRBJ1-2,TRBV19,ASSQTGPRNYGYT
TRBJ2-7,TRBV10-3,ATTKSGTGAHEQY
TRBJ2-1,TRBV11-2,ASSLVLGTVEQF
TRBJ2-6,TRBV30,AWSVLGYSGANVLT
TRBJ2-2,TRBV27,ASSFEINTGELF
TRBJ2-7,TRBV28,ASSKGLAGGLDEQY
TRBJ2-3,TRBV7-9,ASSLNGADTQY
TRBJ1-2,TRBV5-8,ASSLNALVGGYT
TRBJ1-2,TRBV18,ASSRPGNYGYT
TRBJ1-1,TRBV11-3,ASSLDRQSRAF
TRBJ2-7,TRBV20-1,SARRDNEQY
TRBJ2-3,TRBV18,ASSPRSGRATDTQY
TRBJ2-2,TRBV9,ASSVAGQTGELF
TRBJ2-3,TRBV11-2,ASSLESSVGDTQY
TRBJ1-5,TRBV5-1,ASSLTAGGNQPQH
TRBJ2-2,TRBV7-9,ASSKTRTFLTGELF
TRBJ2-3,TRBV5-5,ASSLVDTQY
TRBJ2-6,TRBV10-3,AISDRDPGANVLT
TRBJ2-2,TRBV21-1,ASSKAAYPTGELF
TRBJ2-7,TRBV2,ASSAGTIAGEQY
TRBJ2-7,TRBV6-5,ASSYLGLSSYEQY
TRBJ1-1,TRBV9,ASSVDISGGAF
TRBJ1-2,TRBV5-1,ASSLNDPSRHPT
TRBJ2-7,TRBV7-2,ASSSLVDLEQY
TRBJ1-4,TRBV27,ASSLAGANEKLF
TRBJ2-2,TRBV6-4,ASRMDRNTGELF
TRBJ2-1,TRBV29-1,SVERGLAGVYNEQF
TRBJ1-2,TRBV9,ASSVRQDTNYGYT
TRBJ1-3,TRBV30,AAYRGGNTIY
TRBJ2-5,TRBV2,ASHDRVQTQY
TRBJ2-2,TRBV7-7,ASSLAIGGELF